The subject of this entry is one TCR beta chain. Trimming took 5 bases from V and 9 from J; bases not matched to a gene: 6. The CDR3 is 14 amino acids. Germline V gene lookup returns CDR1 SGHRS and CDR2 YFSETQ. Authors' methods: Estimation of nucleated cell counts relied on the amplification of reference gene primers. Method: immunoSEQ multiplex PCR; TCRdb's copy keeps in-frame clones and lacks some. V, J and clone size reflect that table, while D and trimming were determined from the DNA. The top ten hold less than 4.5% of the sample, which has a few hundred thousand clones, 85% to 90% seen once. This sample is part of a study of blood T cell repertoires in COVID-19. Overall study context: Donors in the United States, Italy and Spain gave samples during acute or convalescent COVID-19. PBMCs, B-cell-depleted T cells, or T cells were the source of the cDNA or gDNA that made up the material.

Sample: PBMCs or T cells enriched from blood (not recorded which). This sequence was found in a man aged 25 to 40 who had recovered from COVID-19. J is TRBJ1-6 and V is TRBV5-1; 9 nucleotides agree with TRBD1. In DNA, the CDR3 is TGCGCCAGCAGGGGGACAGGGCCGGGTTCACCCCTCCACTTT. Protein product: CASRGTGPGSPLHF.